What follows describes a single T cell receptor (beta chain). Its antigen is currently unknown. The PCR had 60 Vbeta and 13 Jbeta primers. TCRdb's copy holds only in-frame clones and misses some; the assay was immunoSEQ multiplex PCR. This table holds over 150,000 clones, 65% to 85% found once. The CDR3 runs 15 residues. Trimming took off 6 bases at V and 5 bases at J, with 19 bases between the two ends. Germline CDR1 and CDR2: SNHLY and FYNNEI. These data belong to a study of cytomegalovirus exposure and HLA in healthy donors. Participants comprised healthy donors of bone marrow. Points from the study as a whole: Researchers reported from a later analysis that most CMV-associated TCR beta chains appeared HLA-restricted. Association of roughly 17,000 TCR beta sequences with HLA alleles was found at 0.05 false discovery rate in a later analysis.

The clonotype originates from a woman aged 25 to 39 in good health and CMV-seronegative. Sequencing was performed on PBMCs. This rearrangement joins TRBV2 to TRBJ1-1; weak D call: TRBD1 (6 bases). CDR3 sequence: CASRDRTASGTEAFF. The CDR3, as DNA: TGTGCCAGCAGGGATAGGACAGCTTCGGGGACTGAAGCTTTCTTT.